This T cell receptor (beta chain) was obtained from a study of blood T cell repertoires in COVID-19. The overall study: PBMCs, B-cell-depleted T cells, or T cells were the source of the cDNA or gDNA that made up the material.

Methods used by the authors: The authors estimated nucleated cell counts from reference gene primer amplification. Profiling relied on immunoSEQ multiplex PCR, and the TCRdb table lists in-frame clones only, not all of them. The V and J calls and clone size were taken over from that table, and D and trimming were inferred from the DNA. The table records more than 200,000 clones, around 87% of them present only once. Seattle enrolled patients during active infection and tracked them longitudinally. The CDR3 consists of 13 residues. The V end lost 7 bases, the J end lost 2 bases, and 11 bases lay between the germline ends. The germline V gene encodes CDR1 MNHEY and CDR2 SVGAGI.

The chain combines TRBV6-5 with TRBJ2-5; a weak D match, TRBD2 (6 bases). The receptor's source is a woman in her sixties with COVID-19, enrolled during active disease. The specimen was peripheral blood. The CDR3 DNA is TGTGCCAGCACGGCACTAGCTCAAGAGACCCAGTACTTC. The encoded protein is CASTALAQETQYF.